The next 18 T cell receptor beta chains were all read from a single sample in a study of cytomegalovirus exposure and HLA in healthy donors. A multiplex PCR was run with 60 Vbeta primers and 13 Jbeta primers. This table comes from immunoSEQ multiplex PCR, and its TCRdb copy is limited to in-frame clones, with some not included. This table holds about 160,000 clones, approximately 77% found once. Sequencing used PBMCs. These receptor sequences come from a female donor in good health and CMV-seronegative.

A word on this clone: An end of the junction does not agree with germline; a read error may underlie this. CDR3 sequence: CASSQGGTSYGQYF. In DNA, the CDR3 is TGCGCCAGCAGCCAAGGCGGGACTAGCTACGGGCAGTACTTC. The chain recombines TRBV4-3 with TRBJ2-7; 9 bases map to TRBD2. The germline V gene has CDR1 LGHNA and CDR2 YSLEER. The CDR3 is made up of 14 amino acids.

This chain connects TRBV19 to TRBJ2-5; maybe TRBD2 (6 bases). In germline, CDR1 is LNHDA, CDR2 SQIVND (reference sequence). Trimming took 4 bases from V and 4 from J, leaving 16 bases between them. The CDR3 has 15 amino acids. The CDR3 DNA follows: TGTGCCAGTAGTAGCGGGACTCAGGTAGGAGAGACCCAGTACTTC. Encoded protein: CASSSGTQVGETQYF.

Worth noting for this clone: Different DNA sequences within this sample yield the same CDR3. The chain has TRBV23-1 and TRBJ2-1; 8 bases fit TRBD2. TRBV23-1 is sorted into the ORF group, with uncertain function. V shed 7 bases, J shed 7 bases, and the junction held 9 bases outside the gene matches. The CDR3 has 14 residues. DNA of the CDR3: TGCGCCAGCATCCCGGGGCAGCGGGGGAATGAGCAGTTCTTC. This sequence encodes CASIPGQRGNEQFF.

V gene TRBV7-3 combines with J gene TRBJ2-3; D is ambiguous. V lost 4 bases, J lost 4 bases, and 9 bases lay in between. Germline loops: CDR1 SGHTA, CDR2 FQGTGA. The CDR3 has 13 amino acids. CDR3 region: CASSSVRADTQYF. CDR3 DNA: TGTGCCAGCAGCTCCGTTAGAGCAGATACGCAGTATTTT.

The J gene is TRBJ2-1, the V gene TRBV7-8; TRBD2 might be the D (5 bases). CDR1 and CDR2 from the germline V gene are SGHVS and FQNEAQ. V was trimmed by 8 bases and J by 4 bases, leaving 15 bases between them. The length of the CDR3 is 14 residues. CDR3 DNA sequence: TGTGCCAGCTCCCTCAGCGGAGCATACAATGAGCAGTTCTTC. It translates to CASSLSGAYNEQFF.

This clone was observed a few times. The chain carries TRBV18 and TRBJ1-2, with 7 bases fitting TRBD1. V gave up 5 bases and J gave up 1 base; unmatched junction bases: 7. The CDR3 has 15 amino acids. Germline values: CDR1 KGHSH, CDR2 LQKENI. CDR3 region: CASSADRNLNYGYTF. As DNA, the CDR3 is TGTGCCAGCTCAGCGGACAGGAACCTTAACTATGGCTACACCTTC.

This clone has just a few counts. The chain uses TRBV9 and TRBJ1-5, with a possible D match to TRBD1 (6 bases). The germline V gene has CDR1 SGDLS and CDR2 YYNGEE. This CDR3 comprises 15 residues. V lost 0 bases to trimming and J lost 3 bases, with 10 bases between them. The CDR3 spells CASSVEDSPNQPQHF. CDR3 DNA sequence: TGTGCCAGCAGCGTAGAGGACAGCCCCAATCAGCCCCAGCATTTT.

This chain joins TRBV4-3 and TRBJ1-4; possible D gene TRBD1, 6 bases. Germline V gene data show CDR1 as LGHNA and CDR2 as YSLEER. The V gene lost 5 bases and the J gene lost 2 bases, with 15 bases spanning the gap. The CDR3 runs 16 residues. CDR3 coding DNA: TGCGCCAGCAGCACAGGGCCGCGTAGTACTAATGAAAAACTGTTTTTT. Translating it yields CASSTGPRSTNEKLFF.

The CDR3 region has the DNA TGTGCCAGCAGCTTAGGGACCTCAGGGACCTACAATGAGCAGTTCTTC. It encodes CASSLGTSGTYNEQFF. The chain uses TRBV7-2 and TRBJ2-1; tentatively, D is TRBD1 (5 bases). The CDR3 runs 16 residues. The germline gives CDR1 SGHTA, CDR2 FQGNSA. The V gene lost 1 base and the J gene lost 2 bases, with 12 bases spanning the gap.

The gene calls are TRBV20-1 and TRBJ2-7; a weak D match, TRBD1 (5 bases). The V gene lost 5 bases and the J gene lost 8 bases, with 13 bases spanning the gap. The length of the CDR3 is 11 residues. CDR1 is DFQATT, CDR2 SNEGSKA, per germline (reference sequence). Written as DNA, the CDR3 is TGCAGTGCTCCCTCGGCAGGGCAGCAGTACTTC. It codes for CSAPSAGQQYF.

For the CDR3, the DNA is TGTGCCAGTAGTATTCCGGGCCCCCAGGGAAAGGACACTGAAGCTTTCTTT. Its translation is CASSIPGPQGKDTEAFF. The V call is TRBV19, the J call TRBJ1-1, with a tentative D call TRBD1 (5 bases). V was trimmed by 3 bases and J by 3 bases, leaving 20 bases between them. The germline V gene encodes CDR1 LNHDA and CDR2 SQIVND (reference sequence). The CDR3 totals 17 residues.

The rearrangement links TRBV4-2 to TRBJ2-7, with 8 bases lining up with TRBD2. CDR3 length: 14 residues. Germline CDR1 LGHNA, CDR2 YNFKEQ. J lost 3 bases, V lost 1 base, and 2 bases had no gene match. CDR3 amino acids: CASSQASGSYEQYF. The CDR3 DNA reads TGTGCCAGCAGCCAAGCCAGCGGGAGCTACGAGCAGTACTTC.

This chain connects TRBV29-1 to TRBJ2-3; 9 bases fit TRBD2. V lost 6 bases to trimming and J lost 4 bases; unmatched junction nucleotides: 5. The CDR3 is 13 residues long. Germline CDR1 reads SQVTM; CDR2 reads ANQGSEA. This CDR3 is CSVSGRMSDTQYF. CDR3 in DNA: TGCAGCGTGAGCGGGAGGATGTCAGATACGCAGTATTTT.

The J gene is TRBJ2-1, the V gene TRBV4-3, with 11 nucleotides matching TRBD2. The germline V gene has CDR1 LGHNA and CDR2 YSLEER. J lost 6 bases, V lost 2 bases, and 9 bases had no gene match. This CDR3 comprises 17 residues. Here the CDR3 DNA reads TGCGCCAGCAGCCAACCCGGGGGGACTAGCGGAGTCAATGAGCAGTTCTTC. As protein: CASSQPGGTSGVNEQFF.

The rearrangement uses TRBV19 and TRBJ1-1, with D perhaps TRBD1 (5 bases). CDR3 length: 15 residues. CDR1 LNHDA and CDR2 SQIVND come from the germline V gene (reference sequence). The V end lost 3 bases, the J end lost 0 bases, and 11 bases lay between the germline ends. The CDR3 region is CASSISAGMNTEAFF. Here the CDR3 DNA reads TGTGCCAGTAGTATTTCGGCAGGGATGAACACTGAAGCTTTCTTT. The full variable domain, its missing parts supplied by reference TRBV19 and TRBJ1-1, is DGGITQSPKYLFRKEGQNVTLSCEQNLNHDAMYWYRQDPGQGLRLIYYSQIVNDFQKGDIAEGYSVSREKKESFPLTVTSAQKNPTAFYLCASSISAGMNTEAFFGQGTRLTVV.

The gene calls are TRBV7-8 and TRBJ2-7; possibly TRBD1 for D (6 bases). This CDR3 has 14 residues. Germline-derived CDR1 and CDR2 are SGHVS and FQNEAQ. The V end was cut by 5 bases, the J end by 0 bases, with 11 bases between. CDR3 coding DNA: TGTGCCAGCAGCCCCCGGGACACCTCCTACGAGCAGTACTTC. As protein: CASSPRDTSYEQYF.

This clone was seen a handful of times. The chain joins TRBV18 to TRBJ1-1, with unresolved D. Deletions cut 1 base from V and 10 bases from J, with 13 bases between. The CDR3 extends over 13 amino acids. Germline values: CDR1 KGHSH, CDR2 LQKENI. The CDR3 region has the DNA TGTGCCAGCTCACCACTCGAACAGCACGGAGCTTTCTTT. Protein sequence: CASSPLEQHGAFF.

CDR3 coding DNA: TGCAGCGCAAGACAGGGGAGCCTCTATGGCTACACCTTC. Encoded protein: CSARQGSLYGYTF. The rearrangement joins TRBV29-1 to TRBJ1-2, with 8 bases aligning to TRBD1. Germline assignment: CDR1 SQVTM and CDR2 ANQGSEA. Trimming removed 7 bases from V and 4 bases from J; junction bases left unmatched: 8. The length of the CDR3 is 13 residues.